The clone carrying this TCR beta chain was observed a handful of times. The antigen remains undetermined. This sample is drawn from a study of T-cell memory formation after mild COVID-19. General observations from the study: The main location of contracting CD4+ clones was CM and EM, and that of contracting CD8+ clones was EMRA.

TCRdb ran MiXCR on the 5' RACE reads and lists one entry per CDR3 protein. Of over 500,000 distinct CDR3 sequences detected, approximately 15% appear once; the ten largest clones hold about 7.4%. V gave up 0 bases and J gave up 6 bases; unmatched junction bases: 8. This CDR3 spans 15 amino acids. The germline V gene has CDR1 GTSNPN and CDR2 SVGIG (reference sequence). The chain employs TRBV30 and TRBJ2-1, with TRBD2 identical over 7 bases. This TCR derives from an adult woman who had mild COVID-19 (a few samples of this study predate the infection). Cell type and time point are not known. Sequenced material: PBMCs or a T cell subset sorted from them (not recorded which). The CDR3 coding sequence is TGTGCCTGGAGTGTGCGGGAGACTAGGGTCAATGAGCAGTTCTTC. Its protein is CAWSVRETRVNEQFF.